Below are 12 T cell receptor beta chains sequenced from a single sample in a study of T cell changes during pregnancy in multiple sclerosis. The method was immunoSEQ multiplex PCR; TCRdb's version includes in-frame clones alone and lacks a portion of them. The sample includes 90,000 or so clones, approximately 90% seen only once; the top ten take around 2%. The specimen comprised peripheral blood, sampled in the first trimester of pregnancy. The receptors were gathered from a female donor in good health, enrolled as a control in a pregnancy study.

The chain combines TRBV11-2 with TRBJ2-2, with D tentatively TRBD1 (6 bases). The CDR3 consists of 19 residues. Germline V lookup: CDR1 SGHAT, CDR2 FQNNGV. The ends were cut back, 4 bases at V and 6 bases at J, with 27 bases in the middle. CDR3 in DNA: TGTGCCAGCAGCTCGACCCCGGCTGCGACGGGACATTCGGCCGGGGAGCTGTTTTTT. This gives the protein CASSSTPAATGHSAGELFF.

The rearrangement links TRBV7-9 to TRBJ1-2; maybe TRBD1 (6 bases). Per germline, CDR1 SEHNR and CDR2 FQNEAQ (reference sequence). This CDR3 has 13 residues. V lost 5 bases and J 8 bases, leaving 15 bases between the germline ends. Here the CDR3 reads CASSQGQFYGYTF. The CDR3 DNA reads as TGTGCCAGCAGCCAAGGACAGTTTTACGGCTACACCTTC.

The rearrangement links TRBV9 to TRBJ1-2, with a tentative D call TRBD1 (6 bases). CDR1 is SGDLS, CDR2 YYNGEE, per germline. The CDR3 runs 15 residues. Trimming took 0 bases from V and 8 from J, leaving 17 bases between them. The DNA of the CDR3 is TGTGCCAGCAGCGTAGAGCCCAGGGGATCGGGGGGCTACACCTTC. It codes for CASSVEPRGSGGYTF.

The rearrangement uses TRBV7-2 and TRBJ2-1, with 9 nucleotides matching TRBD2. The CDR3 is 16 residues long. Germline V lookup: CDR1 SGHTA, CDR2 FQGNSA. The J segment lost 9 bases and the V segment lost 5 bases, leaving 14 bases of the junction unmatched. The CDR3 reads CASSHLGRGGQSEQFF. In DNA, the CDR3 is TGTGCCAGCAGCCACCTTGGGCGGGGGGGCCAGAGTGAGCAGTTCTTC.

The rearrangement joins TRBV7-6 to TRBJ1-4, with no clear D. There are 14 residues in the CDR3. The germline V and J ends were trimmed by 3 bases and 5 bases, with 10 bases remaining between them. The V gene's germline CDR1 is SGHVS and CDR2 FNYEAQ. The CDR3 loop reads CASSLTAGNEKLFF. The CDR3 DNA reads TGTGCCAGCAGCTTGACGGCGGGGAATGAAAAACTGTTTTTT.

The chain joins TRBV6-5 to TRBJ1-1, with 8 bases aligning to TRBD1. Trimming took 6 bases from V and 4 from J; bases not matched to a gene: 4. The CDR3 runs to 13 residues. Per the germline V gene, CDR1 is MNHEY and CDR2 is SVGAGI. CDR3 sequence: CASSPDRATEAFF. In DNA form, the CDR3 reads TGTGCCAGCAGCCCGGACAGGGCCACTGAAGCTTTCTTT.

The rearrangement uses TRBV2 and TRBJ1-1; 9 bases align to TRBD1. CDR1 and CDR2 (germline): SNHLY, FYNNEI. This CDR3 has 13 amino acids. After removal of 6 bases from V and 5 bases from J, the junction contained 4 bases not matched to a gene. The CDR3 is CASSGTGRTEAFF. DNA for the CDR3: TGTGCCAGCAGCGGGACAGGGAGGACTGAAGCTTTCTTT.

V usage is TRBV7-2 and J usage is TRBJ2-5; the D gene is possibly TRBD2 (7 bases). Looked up from germline, CDR1 is SGHTA and CDR2 is FQGNSA. Trimming took off 0 bases at V and 3 bases at J, with 11 bases between the two ends. This CDR3 has 15 residues. The CDR3 protein is CASSLAGGPEETQYF. DNA of the CDR3: TGTGCCAGCAGCTTAGCGGGGGGGCCGGAAGAGACCCAGTACTTC.

The chain couples TRBV4-3 to TRBJ1-1, with a weak D call TRBD1 (5 bases). Trimming took 4 bases from V and 0 from J, leaving 12 bases between them. Per the germline V gene, CDR1 is LGHNA and CDR2 is YSLEER. This CDR3 has 15 amino acids. The CDR3 DNA reads TGCGCCAGCAGCCCCGGGGGGAACATGAACACTGAAGCTTTCTTT. This gives the protein CASSPGGNMNTEAFF.

This chain links TRBV9 with TRBJ1-2, with a possible D match to TRBD1 (6 bases). Germline V gene data show CDR1 as SGDLS and CDR2 as YYNGEE. This CDR3 contains 17 residues. V gave up 4 bases and J gave up 2 bases, with 21 bases separating them. CDR3 bases: TGTGCCAGCAGCTCCCGAGTGGTAGGGACACCAAACTATGGCTACACCTTC. Amino acids: CASSSRVVGTPNYGYTF. Filled out from reference TRBV9 and TRBJ1-2, the complete variable domain reads DSGVTQTPKHLITATGQRVTLRCSPRSGDLSVYWYQQSLDQGLQFLIQYYNGEERAKGNILERFSAQQFPDLHSELNLSSLELGDSALYFCASSSRVVGTPNYGYTFGSGTRLTVV.

V is TRBV27 and J is TRBJ2-1; D is undetermined. This CDR3 spans 11 amino acids. Trimming removed 5 bases at V and 7 bases at J, with 6 bases between. Germline V gives CDR1 MNHEY, CDR2 SMNVEV (reference sequence). DNA for the CDR3: TGTGCCAGCAGTCATCGGAATGAGCAGTTCTTC. Residues: CASSHRNEQFF.

The chain employs TRBV2 and TRBJ2-3, with 8 bases identical to TRBD1. In germline, CDR1 is SNHLY, CDR2 FYNNEI. The CDR3 spans 13 residues. V was pared by 7 bases and J by 3 bases, with 3 bases of the junction left unmatched. CDR3 region: CASIDRGTDTQYF. The CDR3 nucleotides are TGTGCCAGCATTGACAGGGGAACAGATACGCAGTATTTT. Complete variable domain (other parts from reference TRBV2 and TRBJ2-3): EPEVTQTPSHQVTQMGQEVILRCVPISNHLYFYWYRQILGQKVEFLVSFYNNEISEKSEIFDDQFSVERPDGSNFTLKIRSTKLEDSAMYFCASIDRGTDTQYFGPGTRLTVL.